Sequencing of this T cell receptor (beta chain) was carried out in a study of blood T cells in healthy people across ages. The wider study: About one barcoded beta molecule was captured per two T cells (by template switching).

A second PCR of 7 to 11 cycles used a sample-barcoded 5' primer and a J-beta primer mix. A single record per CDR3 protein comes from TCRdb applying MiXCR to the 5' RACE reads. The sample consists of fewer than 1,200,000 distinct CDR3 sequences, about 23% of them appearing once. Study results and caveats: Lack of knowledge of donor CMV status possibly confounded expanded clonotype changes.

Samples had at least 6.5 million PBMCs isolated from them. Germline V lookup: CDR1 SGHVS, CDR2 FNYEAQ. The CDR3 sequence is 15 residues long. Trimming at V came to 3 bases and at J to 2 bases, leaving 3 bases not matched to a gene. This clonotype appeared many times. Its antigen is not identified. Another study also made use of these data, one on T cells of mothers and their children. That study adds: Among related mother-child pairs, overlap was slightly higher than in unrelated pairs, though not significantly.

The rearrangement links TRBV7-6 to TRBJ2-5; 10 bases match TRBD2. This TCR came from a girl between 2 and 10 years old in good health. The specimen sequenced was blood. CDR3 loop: CASSFSGGSQETQYF. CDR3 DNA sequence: TGTGCCAGCAGCTTTAGCGGGGGGTCACAAGAGACCCAGTACTTC.